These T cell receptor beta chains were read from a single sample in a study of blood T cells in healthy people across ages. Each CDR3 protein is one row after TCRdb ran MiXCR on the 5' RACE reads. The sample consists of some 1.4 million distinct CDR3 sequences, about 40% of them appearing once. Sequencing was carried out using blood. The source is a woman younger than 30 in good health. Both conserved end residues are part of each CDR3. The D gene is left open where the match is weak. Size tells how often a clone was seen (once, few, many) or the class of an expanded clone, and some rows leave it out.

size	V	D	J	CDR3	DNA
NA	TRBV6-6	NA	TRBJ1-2	CASGIGALNYGYTF	TGTGCCAGCGGCATCGGAGCGCTGAACTATGGCTACACCTTC
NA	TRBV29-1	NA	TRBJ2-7	CSVTGTPGAHEQYF	TGCAGCGTCACCGGGACACCAGGGGCCCACGAGCAGTACTTC
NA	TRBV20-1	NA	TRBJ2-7	CRKIYEQYF	TGCAGGAAGATCTACGAGCAGTACTTC
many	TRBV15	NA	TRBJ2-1	CATSREALNEQFF	TGTGCCACCAGCAGAGAGGCTCTAAATGAGCAGTTCTTC
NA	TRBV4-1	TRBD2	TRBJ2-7	CASSHTSGGAKIYEQYF	TGCGCCAGCAGCCACACCTCCGGGGGGGCTAAAATCTACGAGCAGTACTTC
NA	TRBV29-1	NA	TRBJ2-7	CSVSRLADPNEQYF	TGCAGCGTGAGCAGATTAGCCGATCCCAATGAGCAGTACTTC
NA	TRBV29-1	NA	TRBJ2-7	CSVEVGLYEQYF	TGCAGCGTTGAAGTAGGCCTCTACGAGCAGTACTTC
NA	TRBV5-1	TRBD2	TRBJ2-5	CASSGWTSGMQETQYF	TGCGCCAGCAGCGGCTGGACTAGCGGGATGCAAGAGACCCAGTACTTC
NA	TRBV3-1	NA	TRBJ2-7	CASSPLRDGLSYEQYF	TGTGCCAGCAGCCCCCTCCGGGACGGACTATCCTACGAGCAGTACTTC
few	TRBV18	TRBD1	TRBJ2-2	CASSPDRATGELFF	TGTGCCAGCTCACCTGACAGGGCGACCGGGGAGCTGTTTTTT
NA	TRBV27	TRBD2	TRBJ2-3	CASSSRTSGRATSTDTQYF	TGTGCCAGCAGTTCCCGGACTAGCGGGAGGGCCACCAGCACAGATACGCAGTATTTT
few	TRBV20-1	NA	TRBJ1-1	CSAVVVGSQNTEAFF	TGCAGTGCGGTCGTGGTCGGGAGCCAGAACACTGAAGCTTTCTTT
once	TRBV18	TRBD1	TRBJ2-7	CASSPGQETEQYF	TGTGCCAGCTCACCGGGACAGGAGACCGAGCAGTACTTC
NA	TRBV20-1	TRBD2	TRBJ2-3	CSVLGGTGTDTQYF	TGCAGTGTCCTGGGGGGGACGGGGACAGATACGCAGTATTTT
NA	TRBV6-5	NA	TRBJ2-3	CASRLAEGGTDTQYF	TGTGCCAGCCGCCTCGCCGAGGGAGGCACAGATACGCAGTATTTT
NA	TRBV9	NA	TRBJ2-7	CARSTRTPSYEQYF	TGTGCCAGAAGCACTCGGACTCCTAGCTACGAGCAGTACTTC
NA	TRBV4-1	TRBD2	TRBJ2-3	CASSRDPGGNADTQYF	TGCGCCAGCAGCCGTGACCCGGGGGGGAATGCAGATACGCAGTATTTT
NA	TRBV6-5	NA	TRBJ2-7	CASSYGGLASSYEQYF	TGTGCCAGCAGTTACGGTGGTCTGGCTAGTAGCTACGAGCAGTACTTC
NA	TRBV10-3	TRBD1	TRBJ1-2	CAISDPGQGLSYGYTF	TGTGCCATCAGTGACCCGGGACAGGGATTATCCTATGGCTACACCTTC
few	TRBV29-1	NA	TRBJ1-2	CSVVQALTGYTF	TGCAGCGTTGTACAGGCCCTGACAGGCTACACCTTC
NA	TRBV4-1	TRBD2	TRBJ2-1	CASSRTSGSAYNEQFF	TGCGCCAGCAGCCGGACTAGCGGGTCCGCCTACAATGAGCAGTTCTTC
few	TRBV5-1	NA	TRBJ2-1	CASSLVGAGGGPYNEQFF	TGCGCCAGCAGCTTGGTGGGTGCCGGCGGAGGTCCCTACAATGAGCAGTTCTTC
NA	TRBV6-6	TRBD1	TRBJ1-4	CASSPRDSPNEKLFF	TGTGCCAGCAGTCCGCGGGACAGCCCTAATGAAAAACTGTTTTTT
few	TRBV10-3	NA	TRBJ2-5	CAISELGALETQYF	TGTGCCATCAGTGAGCTCGGTGCACTGGAGACCCAGTACTTC
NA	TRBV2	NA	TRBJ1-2	CASTGEAGGYTF	TGTGCCAGCACCGGGGAGGCGGGTGGCTACACCTTC
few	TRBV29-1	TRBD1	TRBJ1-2	CSVAGGPSGYTF	TGCAGCGTTGCAGGGGGGCCGAGTGGCTACACCTTC
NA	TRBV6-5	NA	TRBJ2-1	CASSYSIGSGPYNEQFF	TGTGCCAGCAGTTACTCAATCGGGAGCGGCCCCTACAATGAGCAGTTCTTC
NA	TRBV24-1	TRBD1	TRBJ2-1	CATSATGVSYNEQFF	TGTGCCACCAGTGCCACAGGGGTCTCCTACAATGAGCAGTTCTTC
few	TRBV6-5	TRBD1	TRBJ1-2	CASSRPGQGYYGYTF	TGTGCCAGCAGTAGACCGGGACAGGGGTATTATGGCTACACCTTC
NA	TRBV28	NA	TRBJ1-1	CASSVQGTNTEAFF	TGTGCCAGCAGTGTCCAGGGGACGAACACTGAAGCTTTCTTT
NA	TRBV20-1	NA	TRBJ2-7	CSASPNRNTYEQYF	TGCAGTGCTAGTCCCAACCGGAACACCTACGAGCAGTACTTC
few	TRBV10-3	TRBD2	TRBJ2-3	CAISVSLAGSGGTDTQYF	TGTGCCATCAGTGTTTCGCTAGCGGGGAGCGGTGGCACAGATACGCAGTATTTT
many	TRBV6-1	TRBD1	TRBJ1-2	CASSRTGTNYGYTF	TGTGCCAGCAGCCGGACAGGGACTAACTATGGCTACACCTTC
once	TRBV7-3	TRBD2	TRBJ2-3	CASSSRLAGGGSHTQYF	TGTGCCAGCAGCTCCAGACTAGCGGGGGGGGGGAGTCATACGCAGTATTTT
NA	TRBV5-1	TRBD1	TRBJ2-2	CASSSDRLYTGELFF	TGCGCCAGCAGTTCGGACAGGTTGTACACCGGGGAGCTGTTTTTT
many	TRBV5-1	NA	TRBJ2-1	CASSLGSYNEQFF	TGTGCCAGCAGCTTAGGGTCCTACAATGAGCAGTTCTTC
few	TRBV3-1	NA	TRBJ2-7	CASSQDRGRVALVSSYEQYF	TGTGCCAGCAGCCAAGATAGGGGCAGGGTTGCCTTGGTTTCCTCCTACGAGCAGTACTTC
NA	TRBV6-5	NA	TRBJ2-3	CASSSLQGSAPDTQYF	TGTGCCAGCAGTTCACTTCAGGGATCCGCCCCAGATACGCAGTATTTT
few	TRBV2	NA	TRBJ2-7	CASSPMYEQYF	TGTGCCAGCAGCCCCATGTACGAGCAGTACTTC
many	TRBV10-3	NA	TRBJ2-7	CAISGSAEQYF	TGTGCCATCAGTGGCTCAGCCGAGCAGTACTTC